Listed below are T cell receptor beta chains from one sample, sequenced in a study of T cell changes during pregnancy in multiple sclerosis. Produced via immunoSEQ multiplex PCR; TCRdb's table is partial and in-frame only. The table records roughly 48,000 clones, 95% of them present only once. The sample was CD8+ T cells from peripheral blood mononuclear cells, taken in the first trimester of pregnancy. These TCRs come from a female donor with multiple sclerosis, enrolled in a pregnancy study. The CDR3 runs from the conserved cysteine through the conserved F or W. A D gene is named only where the DNA matches it firmly. Part of the rows lack a size; the others show once, few, many or a class for expanded clones.

TRBJ2-7 | . | TRBV4-1 | TRBD1 | CASSQGGQVGEQYF | TGCGCCAGCAGCCAAGGGGGACAGGTTGGCGAGCAGTACTTC
TRBJ2-7 | . | TRBV25-1 | . | CASSGSQGYYEQYF | TGTGCCAGCAGTGGAAGCCAGGGCTATTATGAGCAGTACTTC
TRBJ2-2 | few | TRBV7-9 | TRBD2 | CASRPAGIGTGELFF | TGTGCCAGCAGGCCAGCGGGAATAGGCACCGGGGAGCTGTTTTTT
TRBJ2-7 | once | TRBV19 | TRBD1 | CASSIRTGGYEQYF | TGTGCCAGTAGTATCCGAACAGGGGGCTACGAGCAGTACTTC
TRBJ2-1 | . | TRBV27 | TRBD1 | CASSLSGTGTNEQFF | TGTGCCAGCAGTTTATCCGGGACAGGGACGAATGAGCAGTTCTTC
TRBJ1-1 | . | TRBV27 | TRBD1 | CASSEITGGNTEAFF | TGTGCCAGCAGCGAGATCACAGGGGGGAACACTGAAGCTTTCTTT
TRBJ1-1 | . | TRBV19 | . | CASSIDLQSATNTEAFF | TGTGCCAGTAGTATAGATCTACAGAGTGCCACGAACACTGAAGCTTTCTTT
TRBJ1-1 | . | TRBV28 | . | CASSIPLLTWRSFNTEAFF | TGTGCCAGCAGTATCCCCCTCCTGACGTGGCGGTCATTTAACACTGAAGCTTTCTTT
TRBJ2-7 | . | TRBV29-1 | . | CSVGDSYEQYF | TGCAGCGTTGGAGACAGCTACGAGCAGTACTTC
TRBJ1-5 | . | TRBV4-1 | . | CASSQLISGNQPQHF | TGCGCCAGCAGCCAACTAATTTCAGGGAATCAGCCCCAGCATTTT
TRBJ2-5 | . | TRBV7-9 | TRBD2 | CASSLLREWETQYF | TGTGCCAGCAGCTTACTGCGGGAGTGGGAGACCCAGTACTTC
TRBJ2-7 | . | TRBV13 | TRBD1 | CASSLTDRGYEQYF | TGTGCCAGCAGCCTCACGGACAGGGGTTACGAGCAGTACTTC
TRBJ2-2 | . | TRBV30 | . | CAWSAVDNPNTGELFF | TGTGCCTGGAGTGCCGTGGACAACCCAAACACCGGGGAGCTGTTTTTT
TRBJ2-1 | . | TRBV7-9 | . | CASSLGTVGHEQFF | TGTGCCAGCAGCTTAGGGACGGTGGGGCATGAGCAGTTCTTC
TRBJ2-1 | . | TRBV19 | TRBD2 | CASARGGSNEQFF | TGTGCCAGTGCCCGGGGGGGCTCCAATGAGCAGTTCTTC
TRBJ1-3 | . | TRBV27 | TRBD1 | CASRSTGGGNTIYF | TGTGCCAGCAGATCTACAGGGGGAGGAAACACCATATATTTT
TRBJ1-4 | . | TRBV28 | . | CASSPGGLNEKLFF | TGTGCCAGCAGTCCCGGGGGTTTAAATGAAAAACTGTTTTTT
TRBJ1-3 | . | TRBV5-6 | TRBD1 | CASSWGTGGGNTIYF | TGTGCCAGCAGCTGGGGGACAGGGGGAGGAAACACCATATATTTT
TRBJ2-1 | . | TRBV27 | TRBD2 | CASSPTTSGTVSSYNEQFF | TGTGCCAGCAGTCCGACGACTAGCGGGACCGTGAGCTCCTACAATGAGCAGTTCTTC
TRBJ1-2 | . | TRBV5-6 | . | CASSLGPRGGGYGYTF | TGTGCCAGCAGCTTGGGCCCACGGGGGGGTGGTTATGGCTACACCTTC
TRBJ2-2 | . | TRBV4-1 | . | CASSQERGLNTGELFF | TGCGCCAGCAGCCAAGAAAGGGGCTTGAACACCGGGGAGCTGTTTTTT
TRBJ1-2 | . | TRBV10-2 | TRBD1 | CASSESGDRGGRGYTF | TGCGCCAGCAGTGAGTCCGGGGACAGAGGCGGCAGGGGCTACACCTTC
TRBJ2-1 | . | TRBV7-8 | . | CASSTGGNEQFF | TGTGCCAGCTCCACCGGGGGCAATGAGCAGTTCTTC
TRBJ2-2 | . | TRBV4-1 | . | CASSRLAGGTGELFF | TGCGCCAGCAGCCGGCTGGCGGGCGGGACCGGGGAGCTGTTTTTT
TRBJ1-1 | . | TRBV30 | . | CAWSGAGGGEAFF | TGTGCCTGGAGTGGGGCAGGCGGGGGTGAAGCTTTCTTT
TRBJ1-5 | . | TRBV27 | TRBD1 | CASSSNRGRVITQPQHF | TGTGCCAGCAGTTCCAACAGGGGGCGCGTAATTACTCAGCCCCAGCATTTT
TRBJ1-1 | . | TRBV18 | TRBD1 | CASSPWTGRPTEAFF | TGTGCCAGCTCACCCTGGACAGGGAGACCCACTGAAGCTTTCTTT
TRBJ2-3 | . | TRBV11-2 | . | CASSLGDYLTDTQYF | TGTGCCAGCAGCTTAGGTGACTACCTTACAGATACGCAGTATTTT
TRBJ2-3 | . | TRBV6-4 | . | CASSGSGVSTDTQYF | TGTGCCAGCAGTGGTAGCGGAGTTAGCACAGATACGCAGTATTTT
TRBJ2-1 | . | TRBV27 | . | CASQRGSGNEQFF | TGTGCCAGCCAAAGGGGGTCTGGCAATGAGCAGTTCTTC
TRBJ2-7 | . | TRBV7-2 | . | CASSLGVGYEQYF | TGTGCCAGCAGCTTAGGAGTCGGCTACGAGCAGTACTTC
TRBJ2-5 | . | TRBV28 | TRBD1 | CASSPGQQETQYF | TGTGCCAGCAGTCCGGGACAGCAAGAGACCCAGTACTTC
TRBJ1-4 | . | TRBV6-5 | . | CASKAGNNEKLFF | TGTGCCAGCAAGGCAGGAAACAATGAAAAACTGTTTTTT
TRBJ2-3 | . | TRBV5-6 | . | CASSLEGVGTDTQYF | TGTGCCAGCAGCTTGGAGGGAGTTGGTACAGATACGCAGTATTTT
TRBJ2-1 | . | TRBV19 | TRBD1 | CASSMMGQGANEQFF | TGTGCCAGTAGTATGATGGGACAGGGGGCGAATGAGCAGTTCTTC
TRBJ2-5 | . | TRBV10-1 | . | CASSVAPQETQYF | TGCGCCAGCAGTGTCGCTCCCCAGGAGACCCAGTACTTC
TRBJ2-1 | once | TRBV28 | TRBD2 | CASTSPGLAGEEQFF | TGTGCCAGCACCTCGCCCGGACTAGCGGGAGAAGAGCAGTTCTTC
TRBJ2-7 | . | TRBV29-1 | TRBD2 | CSVEGGGRNYEQYF | TGCAGCGTTGAGGGCGGGGGACGTAACTACGAGCAGTACTTC
TRBJ2-3 | . | TRBV5-3 | . | CARTAVGGRPDTQYF | TGTGCCAGAACCGCGGTGGGGGGGCGACCAGATACGCAGTATTTT
TRBJ2-7 | . | TRBV7-9 | . | CASTGNYEQYF | TGTGCCAGCACCGGGAACTACGAGCAGTACTTC
TRBJ1-1 | . | TRBV30 | TRBD1 | CAWSYGQGAGEAFF | TGTGCCTGGAGTTACGGACAGGGGGCAGGTGAAGCTTTCTTT
TRBJ1-1 | . | TRBV6-5 | . | CASSYWTGGPEAFF | TGTGCCAGCAGTTACTGGACGGGAGGCCCTGAAGCTTTCTTT
TRBJ1-1 | once | TRBV25-1 | TRBD1 | CASSRQGTTEAFF | TGTGCCAGCAGTAGACAGGGAACGACTGAAGCTTTCTTT
TRBJ2-7 | . | TRBV7-2 | TRBD2 | CASSSRAGGTRYEQYF | TGTGCCAGCAGCTCCCGTGCGGGAGGGACTCGCTACGAGCAGTACTTC
TRBJ1-4 | . | TRBV27 | . | CASSFAGGEKLFF | TGTGCCAGCAGTTTCGCGGGTGGCGAAAAACTGTTTTTT
TRBJ2-2 | . | TRBV5-1 | TRBD2 | CASSSLLAGGPNTGELFF | TGCGCCAGCAGCTCCCTCCTGGCGGGAGGGCCGAACACCGGGGAGCTGTTTTTT
TRBJ2-2 | . | TRBV27 | . | CASSYHRDFTGELFF | TGTGCCAGCAGTTATCACAGGGATTTCACCGGGGAGCTGTTTTTT
TRBJ2-1 | . | TRBV5-4 | . | CASSLGQITYNEQFF | TGTGCCAGCAGCTTGGGACAGATAACTTACAATGAGCAGTTCTTC
TRBJ2-7 | . | TRBV7-8 | . | CASSLVGRNSYEQYF | TGTGCCAGCAGCTTAGTGGGCCGGAACTCCTACGAGCAGTACTTC
TRBJ1-4 | . | TRBV4-1 | . | CASSQQGTNEKLFF | TGCGCCAGCAGCCAACAGGGGACTAATGAAAAACTGTTTTTT